The 29 T cell receptor beta chains below all came from one sample that was sequenced in a study of cytomegalovirus exposure and HLA in healthy donors. PCR amplification relied on 60 Vbeta primers (plus 13 Jbeta primers). Assay used: immunoSEQ multiplex PCR; TCRdb lists only in-frame clones, some missing. This table holds roughly 120,000 clones, 77% found once. Material for sequencing was PBMCs. These receptors all come from a human donor in good health.

In the case of this clone: Other DNA sequences from this sample encode an identical CDR3 as well. The J gene is TRBJ1-2, the V gene TRBV6-1, with 11 bases identical to TRBD1. V dropped 4 bases and J dropped 3; count of bases not matched to a gene: 4. The V gene's germline CDR1 is MNHNS and CDR2 SASEGT. The CDR3 length is 15 residues. CDR3 residues: CASSAGTGGDYGYTF. The CDR3 nucleotides are TGTGCCAGCAGTGCCGGGACAGGGGGTGACTATGGCTACACCTTC.

The V and J genes are TRBV5-6 and TRBJ2-3, with D maybe TRBD1 (5 bases). The V end was cut by 5 bases, the J end by 3 bases, with 16 bases between. This CDR3 has 15 amino acids. Looked up from germline, CDR1 is SGHDT and CDR2 is YYEEEE. CDR3 loop: CASSSLARATDTQYF. In DNA, the CDR3 is TGTGCCAGCAGTTCACTGGCCAGGGCTACAGATACGCAGTATTTT.

This sequence joins TRBV5-4 and TRBJ2-5; 10 bases agree with TRBD2. The J call may be faulty, since TRBJ2-7 better matches the DNA end. Germline CDR1 and CDR2: SGHNT and YYREEE (reference sequence). The CDR3 length is 17 residues. Here the CDR3 DNA reads TGTGCCAGCAGCTTGGATAACCTTAGCGGGAGGTACTACGAGCAGTACTTC. It encodes CASSLDNLSGRYYEQYF.

The gene calls are TRBV6-5 and TRBJ2-1; D is unclear. V lost 7 bases and J lost 5, with 6 bases in between. The CDR3 runs 11 residues. Germline V lookup: CDR1 MNHEY, CDR2 SVGAGI. CDR3 amino acids: CASTTNNEQFF. In nucleotides, the CDR3 is TGTGCCAGCACTACCAACAATGAGCAGTTCTTC.

The rearrangement uses TRBV19 and TRBJ2-3; 9 bases match TRBD2. The CDR3 is 16 residues long. The germline CDR1 and CDR2 sequences are LNHDA and SQIVND (reference sequence). J lost 2 bases, V lost 1 base, and 4 bases had no gene match. CDR3 residues: CASSIGAGGATDTQYF. The CDR3 DNA sequence: TGTGCCAGTAGTATAGGTGCGGGAGGGGCCACAGATACGCAGTATTTT.

The chain couples TRBV2 to TRBJ1-1, with D possibly matching TRBD1 (6 bases). Germline V lookup: CDR1 SNHLY, CDR2 FYNNEI. This CDR3 comprises 14 residues. Trimming stripped 6 bases from V and 1 base from J, with 12 bases between. The CDR3 loop reads CASRYPGQNTEAFF. The CDR3 DNA reads as TGTGCCAGCAGGTACCCGGGACAGAACACTGAAGCTTTCTTT.

This chain joins TRBV5-1 and TRBJ2-6; weak D call: TRBD2 (6 bases). The CDR3 length is 15 residues. The germline CDR1 and CDR2 sequences are SGHRS and YFSETQ. Trimming pared 0 bases from V and 3 bases from J, leaving 7 bases between. CDR3 loop: CASSLGGVGANVLTF. Written as DNA, the CDR3 is TGCGCCAGCAGCTTGGGGGGGGTTGGGGCCAACGTCCTGACTTTC.

The genes are TRBV2 and TRBJ2-2, with TRBD2 identical over 11 bases. Germline CDR1 and CDR2: SNHLY and FYNNEI. The trim removed 3 bases at V and 6 bases at J, leaving 3 bases unmatched. The CDR3 runs to 15 residues. CDR3 residues: CASSDLAGGAGELFF. CDR3 coding DNA: TGTGCCAGCAGTGATTTAGCGGGAGGGGCCGGGGAGCTGTTTTTT.

The rearrangement links TRBV6-5 to TRBJ2-7, with a weak D call TRBD2 (5 bases). V lost 6 bases and J 0 bases, leaving 12 bases between the germline ends. Germline values: CDR1 MNHEY, CDR2 SVGAGI. This CDR3 is built from 14 residues. CDR3 amino acids: CASRSGVSSYEQYF. CDR3 DNA: TGTGCCAGCAGGTCCGGGGTAAGCTCCTACGAGCAGTACTTC.

The chain is built from TRBV6-4 and TRBJ1-1; D call uncertain. V lost 7 bases and J 0 bases, leaving 9 bases between the germline ends. CDR1 and CDR2 (germline): MRHNA, SNTAGT. There are 13 residues in the CDR3. CDR3 in DNA: TGTGCCAGCAAAAAGGAGATGAACACTGAAGCTTTCTTT. This translates into CASKKEMNTEAFF.

This rearrangement joins TRBV5-4 to TRBJ2-3; tentative D call: TRBD1 (6 bases). CDR1 and CDR2 (germline): SGHNT, YYREEE (reference sequence). With 0 bases removed from V and 1 base from J, the gap between germline ends came to 6 bases. CDR3 size: 14 residues. The CDR3 bases are TGTGCCAGCAGCTTGGAGGGGGGCACAGATACGCAGTATTTT. Protein product: CASSLEGGTDTQYF.

V gene TRBV5-4 combines with J gene TRBJ2-5; 8 nucleotides line up with TRBD1. The DNA matches TRBJ2-7 better at its end, which makes the J call doubtful. The CDR3 runs 13 residues. CDR1 is SGHNT, CDR2 YYREEE, per germline (reference sequence). The CDR3 is CASSFAGGPEQYF. The CDR3 nucleotides are TGTGCCAGCAGCTTCGCAGGGGGCCCCGAGCAGTACTTC.

The chain carries TRBV19 and TRBJ2-1; 16 nucleotides agree with TRBD2. The J segment lost 14 bases and the V segment lost 4 bases, leaving 5 bases of the junction unmatched. CDR3 length: 14 amino acids. CDR1 is LNHDA and CDR2 is SQIVND in the germline V gene (reference sequence). The CDR3 DNA sequence: TGTGCCAGTAGTACGGGACTAGCGGGAGGGCCGGAGTTCTTC. It translates to CASSTGLAGGPEFF.

The V call is TRBV10-3, the J call TRBJ2-7; D possibly corresponds to TRBD1 (5 bases). The germline CDR1 and CDR2 sequences are ENHRY and SYGVKD. With 10 bases removed from V and 3 bases from J, the gap between germline ends came to 16 bases. CDR3 length: 13 amino acids. CDR3 loop: CATRKVGVYEQYF. The CDR3 bases are TGTGCCACCCGGAAAGTAGGGGTCTACGAGCAGTACTTC.

V and J are TRBV5-6 and TRBJ2-5, with 9 positions matching TRBD2. The junction had 12 bases not matched to a gene; V was cut back by 1 base and J by 5 bases. CDR1 SGHDT and CDR2 YYEEEE come from the germline V gene. The CDR3 totals 17 residues. The CDR3 here is CASSLSEGLAPWETQYF. The CDR3 nucleotides are TGTGCCAGCAGCTTGAGTGAGGGACTAGCTCCTTGGGAGACCCAGTACTTC.

The chain links TRBV10-3 to TRBJ2-7; 10 nucleotides line up with TRBD1. The CDR3 loop spans 12 amino acids. With V trimmed by 10 bases and J by 5 bases, 5 bases remained unmatched. Germline CDR1 and CDR2: ENHRY and SYGVKD. CDR3 in DNA: TGTGCCACCAGACAGGGGGCGGACGAGCAGTACTTC. It yields the protein CATRQGADEQYF.

The chain employs TRBV7-9 and TRBJ1-1; 10 positions match TRBD1. V shed 3 bases and J 5 bases; nucleotides not matched to a gene: 3. The CDR3 sequence is 14 residues long. Germline V lookup: CDR1 SEHNR, CDR2 FQNEAQ (reference sequence). CDR3 DNA: TGTGCCAGCAGCTTCCGGACAGGGGGTACTGAAGCTTTCTTT. Its protein is CASSFRTGGTEAFF.

The J gene is TRBJ2-3, the V gene TRBV7-3; maybe TRBD2 (6 bases). The germline V and J ends were trimmed by 5 bases and 4 bases, with 13 bases remaining between them. Germline CDR1 reads SGHTA; CDR2 reads FQGTGA. The CDR3 runs 14 residues. Here the CDR3 DNA reads TGTGCCAGCAGCCTGGGGGGAGGAGCAGATACGCAGTATTTT. This sequence encodes CASSLGGGADTQYF.

The chain links TRBV9 to TRBJ1-1, with D unclear. Trimming left V 0 bases short and J 0 bases short, with 12 bases between. Germline CDR1 SGDLS, CDR2 YYNGEE. The CDR3 is 16 residues long. The CDR3 here is CASSVEPGFMNTEAFF. DNA for the CDR3: TGTGCCAGCAGCGTAGAGCCAGGCTTCATGAACACTGAAGCTTTCTTT. The entire variable domain, with the rest obtained from reference TRBV9 and TRBJ1-1, is as follows: DSGVTQTPKHLITATGQRVTLRCSPRSGDLSVYWYQQSLDQGLQFLIQYYNGEERAKGNILERFSAQQFPDLHSELNLSSLELGDSALYFCASSVEPGFMNTEAFFGQGTRLTVV.

The gene calls are TRBV5-1 and TRBJ1-4; 11 bases are shared with TRBD1. Germline V gene data show CDR1 as SGHRS and CDR2 as YFSETQ. CDR3 size: 14 residues. Losses at the gene ends were 5 bases for V and 8 bases for J; bases not matched to a gene: 5. CDR3 DNA sequence: TGCGCCAGCAGTCCGGACAGGGGGCTCGAAAAACTGTTTTTT. It encodes CASSPDRGLEKLFF.

A note on this clone: As the CDR3 is not closed by the conserved phenylalanine or tryptophan, this likely results from a read error. The J gene is TRBJ1-2, the V gene TRBV28; 11 bases are shared with TRBD1. Per the germline V gene, CDR1 is MDHEN and CDR2 is SYDVKM. The CDR3 has 17 amino acids. The V gene end was trimmed by 2 bases and the J gene end by 0 bases; junction bases not matched to a gene: 5. The CDR3 DNA follows: TGTGCCAGCAGTTTACCCGGACAGGGGGCTGCTAACTATGGCTACACCCTC. Translated: CASSLPGQGAANYGYTL.

In nucleotides, the CDR3 is TGTGCCAGCGGGCGGGGTGCGAACACCGGGGAGCTGTTTTTT. Amino acids: CASGRGANTGELFF. V gene TRBV6-5 combines with J gene TRBJ2-2, with TRBD2 as a possible D gene (6 bases). Germline V lookup: CDR1 MNHEY, CDR2 SVGAGI. The CDR3 runs to 14 residues. V lost 8 bases, J lost 0 bases, and 10 bases lay in between.

The chain has TRBV4-2 and TRBJ2-1, with TRBD2 matching over 10 bases. The length of the CDR3 is 16 residues. Germline-derived CDR1 and CDR2 are LGHNA and YNFKEQ. Trimming removed 0 bases from V and 6 bases from J; junction bases left unmatched: 5. CDR3 sequence: CASSQEWTSGPNEQFF. The CDR3 DNA reads as TGTGCCAGCAGCCAAGAATGGACTAGCGGACCCAATGAGCAGTTCTTC.

The chain recombines TRBV7-6 with TRBJ1-5; D may be TRBD1 (6 bases). The CDR3 runs 13 residues. Germline V gives CDR1 SGHVS, CDR2 FNYEAQ. The V gene lost 3 bases and the J gene lost 6 bases, with 9 bases spanning the gap. CDR3 DNA sequence: TGTGCCAGCAGCTTGAACAGGGCTCAGCCCCAGCATTTT. It yields the protein CASSLNRAQPQHF. Based on the CDR3 plus reference TRBV7-6 and TRBJ1-5, the full variable domain is GAGVSQSPRYKVTKRGQDVALRCDPISGHVSLYWYRQALGQGPEFLTYFNYEAQQDKSGLPNDRFSAERPEGSISTLTIQRTEQRDSAMYRCASSLNRAQPQHFGDGTRLSIL.

This chain uses TRBV11-1 with TRBJ2-1, with TRBD1 matching 10 bases. This CDR3 has 16 amino acids. Germline CDR1 and CDR2: SGHAT and FQDESV (reference sequence). V lost 0 bases to trimming and J lost 7 bases; unmatched junction nucleotides: 6. The CDR3 reads CASSLAGTGVKNEQFF. The CDR3 DNA sequence: TGTGCCAGCAGCTTAGCCGGGACAGGGGTCAAAAATGAGCAGTTCTTC.

The chain employs TRBV19 and TRBJ1-5, with D possibly being TRBD1 (5 bases). V was clipped by 4 bases and J by 5 bases, with 18 bases between them. The germline V gene encodes CDR1 LNHDA and CDR2 SQIVND (reference sequence). This CDR3 has 16 residues. The CDR3 sequence: CASSTGSGTYHQPQHF. The CDR3 coding sequence is TGTGCCAGTAGTACCGGCTCCGGGACTTACCATCAGCCCCAGCATTTT.

V is TRBV28 and J is TRBJ2-1; 9 positions match TRBD2. The CDR3 is 18 residues long. The germline gives CDR1 MDHEN, CDR2 SYDVKM. With V trimmed by 4 bases and J by 3 bases, 13 bases remained unmatched. The CDR3 DNA is TGTGCCAGCAGTTCCCCTCGACTGCGGCGGGAGGGCTACAATGAGCAGTTCTTC. It yields the protein CASSSPRLRREGYNEQFF. Combining the CDR3 with reference TRBV28 and TRBJ2-1 gives the whole variable domain DVKVTQSSRYLVKRTGEKVFLECVQDMDHENMFWYRQDPGLGLRLIYFSYDVKMKEKGDIPEGYSVSREKKERFSLILESASTNQTSMYLCASSSPRLRREGYNEQFFGPGTRLTVL.

This chain uses TRBV6-1 with TRBJ1-5, with TRBD1 identical over 7 bases. CDR1 is MNHNS, CDR2 SASEGT, per germline. The CDR3 covers 16 residues. V shed 2 bases, J shed 2 bases, and the junction held 6 bases outside the gene matches. CDR3 region: CASSEMRGPGNQPQHF. DNA for the CDR3: TGTGCCAGCAGTGAAATGAGGGGGCCGGGCAATCAGCCCCAGCATTTT.

The chain employs TRBV27 and TRBJ2-3; 8 nucleotides match TRBD2. This CDR3 has 14 amino acids. Trimming cost V 5 bases and J 8 bases; bases outside gene matches: 9. Germline V gives CDR1 MNHEY, CDR2 SMNVEV (reference sequence). The CDR3 loop is CASSPGLGGVTQYF. The CDR3 nucleotides read TGTGCCAGCAGTCCGGGACTAGGGGGTGTTACGCAGTATTTT.